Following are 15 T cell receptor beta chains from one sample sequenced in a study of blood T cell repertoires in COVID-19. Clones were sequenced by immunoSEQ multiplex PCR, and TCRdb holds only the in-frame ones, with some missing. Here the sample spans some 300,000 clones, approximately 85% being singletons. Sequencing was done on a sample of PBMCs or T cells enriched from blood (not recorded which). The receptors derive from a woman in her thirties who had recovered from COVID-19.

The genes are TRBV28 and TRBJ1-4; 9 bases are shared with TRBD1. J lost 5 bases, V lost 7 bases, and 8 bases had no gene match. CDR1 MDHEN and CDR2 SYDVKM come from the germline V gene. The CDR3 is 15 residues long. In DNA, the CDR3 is TGTGCCAGCACCCAAACCGGACAGGGGAATGAAAAACTGTTTTTT. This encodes CASTQTGQGNEKLFF.

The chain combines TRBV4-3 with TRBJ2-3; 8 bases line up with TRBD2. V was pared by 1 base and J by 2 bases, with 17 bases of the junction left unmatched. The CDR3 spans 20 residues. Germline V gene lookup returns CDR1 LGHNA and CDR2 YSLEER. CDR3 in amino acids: CASSQGGGPTIQRITDTQYF. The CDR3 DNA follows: TGCGCCAGCAGCCAAGGCGGGGGGCCTACGATTCAAAGGATCACAGATACGCAGTATTTT.

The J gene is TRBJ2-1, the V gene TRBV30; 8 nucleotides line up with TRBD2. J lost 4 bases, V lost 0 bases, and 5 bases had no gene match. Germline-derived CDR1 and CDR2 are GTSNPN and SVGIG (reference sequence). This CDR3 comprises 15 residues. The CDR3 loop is CAWSVGAGGYNEQFF. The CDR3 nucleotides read TGTGCCTGGAGTGTGGGTGCGGGGGGATACAATGAGCAGTTCTTC.

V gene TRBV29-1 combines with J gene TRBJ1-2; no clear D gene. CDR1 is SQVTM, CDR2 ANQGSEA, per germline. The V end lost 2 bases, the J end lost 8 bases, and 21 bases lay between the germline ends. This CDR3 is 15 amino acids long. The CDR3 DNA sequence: TGCAGCGTTGAATGGGGTCCTAGCCTTGGAATCGGCTACACCTTC. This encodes CSVEWGPSLGIGYTF.

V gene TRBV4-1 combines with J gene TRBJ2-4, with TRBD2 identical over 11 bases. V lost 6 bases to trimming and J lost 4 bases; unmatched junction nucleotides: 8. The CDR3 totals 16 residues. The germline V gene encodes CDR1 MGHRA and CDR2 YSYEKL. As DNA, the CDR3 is TGCGCCAGCAGTTCTAGCGGGGGGCTGATAAAAAACATTCAGTACTTC. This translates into CASSSSGGLIKNIQYF.

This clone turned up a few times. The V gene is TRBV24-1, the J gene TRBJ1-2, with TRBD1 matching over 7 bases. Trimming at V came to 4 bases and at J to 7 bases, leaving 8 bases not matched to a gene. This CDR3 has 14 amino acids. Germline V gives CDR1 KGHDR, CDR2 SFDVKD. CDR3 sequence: CATSDIQGRSGYTF. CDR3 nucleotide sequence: TGTGCCACCAGTGACATACAGGGGAGAAGTGGCTACACCTTC.

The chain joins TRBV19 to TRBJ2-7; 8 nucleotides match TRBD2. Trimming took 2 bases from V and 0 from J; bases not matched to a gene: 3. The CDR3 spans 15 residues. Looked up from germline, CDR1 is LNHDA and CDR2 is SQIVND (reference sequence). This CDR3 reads CASSIREGSSYEQYF. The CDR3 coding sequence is TGTGCCAGTAGTATACGGGAGGGGAGCTCCTACGAGCAGTACTTC.

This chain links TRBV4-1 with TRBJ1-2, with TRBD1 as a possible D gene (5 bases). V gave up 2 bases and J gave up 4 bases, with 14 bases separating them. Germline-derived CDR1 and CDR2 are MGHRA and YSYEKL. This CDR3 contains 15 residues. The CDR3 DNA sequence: TGCGCCAGCAGCCAACTCCAGCCGACAGTCTATGGCTACACCTTC. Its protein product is CASSQLQPTVYGYTF.

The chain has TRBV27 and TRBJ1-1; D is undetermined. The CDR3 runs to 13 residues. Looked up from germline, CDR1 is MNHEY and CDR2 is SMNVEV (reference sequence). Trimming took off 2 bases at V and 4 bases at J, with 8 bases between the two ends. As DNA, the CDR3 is TGTGCCAGCAGTTTAAATACGGGCACTGAAGCTTTCTTT. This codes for CASSLNTGTEAFF.

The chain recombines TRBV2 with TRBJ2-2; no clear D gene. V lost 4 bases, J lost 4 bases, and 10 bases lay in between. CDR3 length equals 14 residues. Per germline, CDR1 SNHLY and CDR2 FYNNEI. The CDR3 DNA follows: TGTGCCAGCAGTGTACAGACCGCCACCGGGGAGCTGTTTTTT. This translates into CASSVQTATGELFF. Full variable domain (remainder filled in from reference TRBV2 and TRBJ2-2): EPEVTQTPSHQVTQMGQEVILRCVPISNHLYFYWYRQILGQKVEFLVSFYNNEISEKSEIFDDQFSVERPDGSNFTLKIRSTKLEDSAMYFCASSVQTATGELFFGEGSRLTVL.

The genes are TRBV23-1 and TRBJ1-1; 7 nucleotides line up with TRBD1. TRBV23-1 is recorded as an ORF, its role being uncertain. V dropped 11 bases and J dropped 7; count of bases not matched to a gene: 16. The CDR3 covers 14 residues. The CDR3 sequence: CAPRIGQAKLEAFF. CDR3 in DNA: TGCGCCCCCCGGATCGGACAGGCCAAACTTGAAGCTTTCTTT.

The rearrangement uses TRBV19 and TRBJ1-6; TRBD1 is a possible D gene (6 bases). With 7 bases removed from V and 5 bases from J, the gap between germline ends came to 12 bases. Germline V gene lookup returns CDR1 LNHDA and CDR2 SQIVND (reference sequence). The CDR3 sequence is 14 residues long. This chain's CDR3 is CASTIQGNNSPLHF. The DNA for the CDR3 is TGTGCCAGTACAATCCAGGGGAATAATTCACCCCTCCACTTT.

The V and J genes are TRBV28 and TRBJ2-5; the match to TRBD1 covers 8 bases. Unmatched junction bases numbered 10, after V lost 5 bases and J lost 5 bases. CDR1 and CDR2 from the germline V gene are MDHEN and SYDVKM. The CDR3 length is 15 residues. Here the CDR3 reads CASSPRGPGMETQYF. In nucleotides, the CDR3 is TGTGCCAGCAGTCCCAGGGGGCCGGGTATGGAGACCCAGTACTTC.

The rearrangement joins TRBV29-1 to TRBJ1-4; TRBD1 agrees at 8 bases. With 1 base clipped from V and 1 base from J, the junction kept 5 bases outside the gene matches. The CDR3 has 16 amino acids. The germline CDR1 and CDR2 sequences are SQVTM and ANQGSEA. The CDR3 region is CSVEGGQGQTNEKLFF. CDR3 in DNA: TGCAGCGTTGAAGGCGGACAGGGCCAAACTAATGAAAAACTGTTTTTT. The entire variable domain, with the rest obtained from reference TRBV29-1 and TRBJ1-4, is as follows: SAVISQKPSRDICQRGTSLTIQCQVDSQVTMMFWYRQQPGQSLTLIATANQGSEATYESGFVIDKFPISRPNLTFSTLTVSNMSPEDSSIYLCSVEGGQGQTNEKLFFGSGTQLSVL.

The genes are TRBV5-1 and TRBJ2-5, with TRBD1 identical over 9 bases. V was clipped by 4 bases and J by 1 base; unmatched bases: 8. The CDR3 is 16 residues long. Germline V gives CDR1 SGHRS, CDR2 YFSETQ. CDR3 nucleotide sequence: TGCGCCAGCAGCCCACAGGGGGCGAGTGGCCAAGAGACCCAGTACTTC. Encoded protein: CASSPQGASGQETQYF.